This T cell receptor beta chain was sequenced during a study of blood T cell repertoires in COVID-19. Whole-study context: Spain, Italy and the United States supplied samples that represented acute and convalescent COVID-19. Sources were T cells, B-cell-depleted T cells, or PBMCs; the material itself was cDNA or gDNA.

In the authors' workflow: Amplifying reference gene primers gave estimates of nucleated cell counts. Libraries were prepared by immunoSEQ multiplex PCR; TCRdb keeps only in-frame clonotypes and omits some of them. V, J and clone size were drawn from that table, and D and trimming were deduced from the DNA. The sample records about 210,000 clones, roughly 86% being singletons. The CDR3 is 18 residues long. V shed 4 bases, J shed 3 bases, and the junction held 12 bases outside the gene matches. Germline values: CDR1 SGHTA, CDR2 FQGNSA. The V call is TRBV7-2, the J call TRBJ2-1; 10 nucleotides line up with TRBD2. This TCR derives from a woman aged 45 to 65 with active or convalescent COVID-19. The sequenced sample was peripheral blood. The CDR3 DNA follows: TGTGCCAGCAGCTGGAGAGCGGGAGGGCCCTCAAACTACAATGAGCAGTTCTTC. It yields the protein CASSWRAGGPSNYNEQFF.